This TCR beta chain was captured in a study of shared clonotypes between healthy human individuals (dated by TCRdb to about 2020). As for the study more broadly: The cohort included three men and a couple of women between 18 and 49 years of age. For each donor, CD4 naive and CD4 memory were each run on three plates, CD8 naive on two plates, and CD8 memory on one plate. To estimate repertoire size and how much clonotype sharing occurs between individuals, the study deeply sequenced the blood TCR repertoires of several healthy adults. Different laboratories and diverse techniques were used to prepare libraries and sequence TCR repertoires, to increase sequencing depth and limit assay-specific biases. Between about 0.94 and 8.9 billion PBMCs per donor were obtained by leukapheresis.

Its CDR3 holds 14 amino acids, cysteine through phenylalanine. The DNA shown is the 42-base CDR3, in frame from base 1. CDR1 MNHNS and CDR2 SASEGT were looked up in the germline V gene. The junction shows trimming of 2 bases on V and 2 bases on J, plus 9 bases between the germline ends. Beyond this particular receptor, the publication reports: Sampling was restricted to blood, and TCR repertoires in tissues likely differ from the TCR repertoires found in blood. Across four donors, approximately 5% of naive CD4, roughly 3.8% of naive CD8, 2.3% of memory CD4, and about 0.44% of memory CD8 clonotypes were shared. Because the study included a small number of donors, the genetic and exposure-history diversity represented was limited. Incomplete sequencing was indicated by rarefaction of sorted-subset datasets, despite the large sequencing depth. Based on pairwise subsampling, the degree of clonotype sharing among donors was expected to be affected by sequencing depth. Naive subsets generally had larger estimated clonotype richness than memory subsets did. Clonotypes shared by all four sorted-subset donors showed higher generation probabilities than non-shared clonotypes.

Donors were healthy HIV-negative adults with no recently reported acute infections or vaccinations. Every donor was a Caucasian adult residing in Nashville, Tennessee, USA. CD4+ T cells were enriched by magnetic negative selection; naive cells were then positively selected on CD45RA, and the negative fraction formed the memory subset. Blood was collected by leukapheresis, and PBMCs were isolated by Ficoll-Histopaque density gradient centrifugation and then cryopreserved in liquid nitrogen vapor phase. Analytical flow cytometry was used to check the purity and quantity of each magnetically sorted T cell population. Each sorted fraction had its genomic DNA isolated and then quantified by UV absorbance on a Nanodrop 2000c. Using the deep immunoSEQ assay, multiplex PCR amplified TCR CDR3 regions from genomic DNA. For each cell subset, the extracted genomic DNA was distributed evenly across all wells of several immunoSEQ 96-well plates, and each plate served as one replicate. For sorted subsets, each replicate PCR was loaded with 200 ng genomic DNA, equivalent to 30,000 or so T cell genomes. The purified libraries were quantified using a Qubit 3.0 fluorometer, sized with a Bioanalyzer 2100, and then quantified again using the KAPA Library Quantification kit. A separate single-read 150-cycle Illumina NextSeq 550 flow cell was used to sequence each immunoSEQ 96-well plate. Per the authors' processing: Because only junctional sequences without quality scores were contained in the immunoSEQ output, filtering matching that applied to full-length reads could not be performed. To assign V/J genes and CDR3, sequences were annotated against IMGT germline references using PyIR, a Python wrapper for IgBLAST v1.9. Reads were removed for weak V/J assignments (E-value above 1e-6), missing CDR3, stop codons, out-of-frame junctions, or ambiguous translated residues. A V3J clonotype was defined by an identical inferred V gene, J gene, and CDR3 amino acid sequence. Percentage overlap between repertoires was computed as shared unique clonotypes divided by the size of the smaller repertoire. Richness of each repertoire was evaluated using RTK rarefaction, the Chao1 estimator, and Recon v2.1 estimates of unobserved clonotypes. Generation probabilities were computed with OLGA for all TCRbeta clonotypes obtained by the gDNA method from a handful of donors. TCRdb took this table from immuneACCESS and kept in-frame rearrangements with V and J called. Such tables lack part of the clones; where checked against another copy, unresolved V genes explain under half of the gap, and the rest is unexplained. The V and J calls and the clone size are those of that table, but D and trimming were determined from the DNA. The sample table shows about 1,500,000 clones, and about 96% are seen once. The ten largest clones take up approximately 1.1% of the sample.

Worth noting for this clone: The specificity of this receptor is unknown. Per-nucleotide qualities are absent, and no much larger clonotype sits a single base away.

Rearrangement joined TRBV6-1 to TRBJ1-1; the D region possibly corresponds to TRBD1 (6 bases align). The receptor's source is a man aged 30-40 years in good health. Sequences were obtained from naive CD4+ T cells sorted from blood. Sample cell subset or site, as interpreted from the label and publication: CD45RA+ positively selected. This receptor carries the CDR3 CASSERGSNTEAFF. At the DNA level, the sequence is TGTGCCAGCAGTGAAAGGGGGTCTAACACTGAAGCTTTCTTT.